Shown below are 19 T cell receptor beta chains from a single sample sequenced in a study of control samples from healthy donors and cancer patients. Sequenced by immunoSEQ multiplex PCR; TCRdb stores in-frame clones only, minus some. The table includes around 180,000 clones, about 91% detected once. The sequenced sample was blood. The source of these receptors is a woman between 35 and 50 years old in good health.

This chain's CDR3 is CASSPPFVSSEQYF. The DNA of the CDR3 is TGTGCCAGCTCACCACCGTTTGTTAGCAGCGAGCAGTACTTC. The chain carries TRBV18 and TRBJ2-7; D not certain. Trimming removed 0 bases at V and 6 bases at J, with 12 bases between. Germline V gene lookup returns CDR1 KGHSH and CDR2 LQKENI. The CDR3 is 14 amino acids.

This chain joins TRBV2 and TRBJ1-6; D unclear. The germline V gene encodes CDR1 SNHLY and CDR2 FYNNEI. V was pared by 5 bases and J by 6 bases, with 8 bases between. This CDR3 has 13 amino acids. The CDR3 bases are TGTGCCAGCAGTTCGGATGCTAATTCACCCCTCCACTTT. Translation gives CASSSDANSPLHF. Using reference TRBV2 and TRBJ1-6 for the parts outside the CDR3, the full variable domain is EPEVTQTPSHQVTQMGQEVILRCVPISNHLYFYWYRQILGQKVEFLVSFYNNEISEKSEIFDDQFSVERPDGSNFTLKIRSTKLEDSAMYFCASSSDANSPLHFGNGTRLTVT.

The chain is built from TRBV15 and TRBJ2-1; perhaps TRBD2 as D (6 bases). Trimming cost V 0 bases and J 3 bases, with 9 bases left between them. Per the germline V gene, CDR1 is LNHNV and CDR2 is YYDKDF (reference sequence). The CDR3 runs to 15 residues. This CDR3 reads CATSRELAIYNEQFF. CDR3 DNA: TGTGCCACCAGCAGAGAACTAGCAATCTACAATGAGCAGTTCTTC.

This clone showed up just once. This chain uses TRBV6-5 with TRBJ1-2; 12 bases are shared with TRBD1. After removal of 4 bases from V and 4 bases from J, the junction contained 7 bases not matched to a gene. This CDR3 region has 16 residues. The germline gives CDR1 MNHEY, CDR2 SVGAGI. The CDR3 DNA reads as TGTGCCAGCAGTTCGCCGGGACAGGGGGCAAGCTATGGCTACACCTTC. This codes for CASSSPGQGASYGYTF.

This chain joins TRBV6-1 and TRBJ1-1; no clear D. Per germline, CDR1 MNHNS and CDR2 SASEGT. Trimming left V 0 bases short and J 5 bases short, with 7 bases between. The CDR3 runs to 13 residues. CDR3 DNA: TGTGCCAGCAGTGAAGCGCCAGATACTGAAGCTTTCTTT. It specifies CASSEAPDTEAFF.

The chain employs TRBV5-5 and TRBJ2-7; weak D call: TRBD2 (6 bases). Germline V gene data show CDR1 as SGHKS and CDR2 as YYEKEE (reference sequence). V was cut by 4 bases and J by 4 bases, with 18 bases left in between. This CDR3 has 15 residues. The CDR3 loop reads CASSPGPAGNYEQYF. The CDR3 nucleotides are TGTGCCAGCAGCCCCGGCCCAGCGGGCAATTACGAGCAGTACTTC.

V gene TRBV7-9 combines with J gene TRBJ1-6; D not resolved. V was clipped by 4 bases and J by 2 bases, with 12 bases between them. Germline CDR1 reads SEHNR; CDR2 reads FQNEAQ (reference sequence). This CDR3 spans 16 amino acids. The CDR3 DNA is TGTGCCAGCAGCTCCGACCAACAGACCTATAATTCACCCCTCCACTTT. Translation: CASSSDQQTYNSPLHF.

V gene TRBV2 combines with J gene TRBJ1-1; 7 bases match TRBD1. CDR1 and CDR2 from the germline V gene are SNHLY and FYNNEI. Losses at the gene ends were 8 bases for V and 0 bases for J; bases not matched to a gene: 6. This CDR3 comprises 14 residues. DNA of the CDR3: TGTGCCAGCTCAAGACAGGGCATGAACACTGAAGCTTTCTTT. Translated, it gives CASSRQGMNTEAFF. The whole variable domain, filled in from reference TRBV2 and TRBJ1-1, reads EPEVTQTPSHQVTQMGQEVILRCVPISNHLYFYWYRQILGQKVEFLVSFYNNEISEKSEIFDDQFSVERPDGSNFTLKIRSTKLEDSAMYFCASSRQGMNTEAFFGQGTRLTVV.

The CDR3 DNA reads TGTGCCAGCAGCCCAGGCGGTTGGACTGATGAGCAGTTCTTC. Protein: CASSPGGWTDEQFF. V usage is TRBV7-6 and J usage is TRBJ2-1, with D perhaps matching TRBD2 (5 bases). V was pared by 5 bases and J by 8 bases, with 16 bases between. The germline CDR1 and CDR2 sequences are SGHVS and FNYEAQ. The CDR3 totals 14 residues.

The gene calls are TRBV5-1 and TRBJ1-1, with D perhaps TRBD1 (6 bases). CDR3 size: 13 residues. The V end lost 3 bases, the J end lost 6 bases, and 12 bases lay between the germline ends. Germline V gene sequence: CDR1 SGHRS, CDR2 YFSETQ. The DNA for the CDR3 is TGCGCCAGCAGCTGGGGGCGATCCGCTGAAGCTTTCTTT. Encoded protein: CASSWGRSAEAFF.

This sequence joins TRBV7-8 and TRBJ1-1; D gene unclear. This CDR3 is built from 12 residues. Germline V CDR1 and CDR2: SGHVS, FQNEAQ. The V and J ends lost 5 bases and 4 bases respectively, with 8 bases between them. Here the CDR3 DNA reads TGTGCCAGCAGCCGAACGGGCACTGAAGCTTTCTTT. It specifies CASSRTGTEAFF.

The chain joins TRBV5-1 to TRBJ1-2; no clear D gene. Germline V gives CDR1 SGHRS, CDR2 YFSETQ. There are 13 residues in the CDR3. V was pared by 5 bases and J by 6 bases, with 14 bases between. The DNA for the CDR3 is TGCGCCAGCAGTTTAGACATGTCTCATGGCTACACCTTC. This sequence encodes CASSLDMSHGYTF.

The chain uses TRBV5-1 and TRBJ2-7; D gene unclear. Germline V gives CDR1 SGHRS, CDR2 YFSETQ. The CDR3 length is 14 residues. V lost 0 bases and J lost 3, with 10 bases in between. The CDR3 DNA reads TGCGCCAGCAGCTTGGCAGGCAGCGACTACGAGCAGTACTTC. It translates to CASSLAGSDYEQYF.

This clone was seen just once. This rearrangement joins TRBV5-8 to TRBJ2-7; no firm D call. CDR3 length: 13 residues. Germline V gene data show CDR1 as SGHTS and CDR2 as YDEGEE. V dropped 1 base and J dropped 6 bases, with 11 bases sitting between them. This CDR3 is CASSLFMGGEQYF. The CDR3, as DNA: TGTGCCAGCAGCTTGTTCATGGGCGGCGAGCAGTACTTC.

The chain links TRBV4-1 to TRBJ2-3, with 10 positions matching TRBD2. After removal of 1 base from V and 5 bases from J, the junction contained 6 bases not matched to a gene. Germline CDR1 is MGHRA and CDR2 is YSYEKL. The CDR3 has 16 amino acids. Here the CDR3 DNA reads TGCGCCAGCAGCCAAGTAGCGGGGGGAGGGGGAGATACGCAGTATTTT. Translation gives CASSQVAGGGGDTQYF.

J is TRBJ2-1 and V is TRBV11-2; no firm D call. This CDR3 contains 11 residues. The germline V gene encodes CDR1 SGHAT and CDR2 FQNNGV. The V end lost 5 bases, the J end lost 8 bases, and 7 bases lay between the germline ends. This CDR3 reads CASSQWYEQFF. As DNA, the CDR3 is TGTGCCAGCAGCCAATGGTATGAGCAGTTCTTC.

The chain uses TRBV10-1 and TRBJ2-7; possible D gene TRBD2, 8 bases. The V and J ends lost 0 bases and 6 bases respectively, with 15 bases between them. This CDR3 has 15 amino acids. The germline V gene encodes CDR1 WNHNN and CDR2 SYGVQD (reference sequence). Here the CDR3 reads CASSESRGLAGEQYF. The CDR3 DNA follows: TGCGCCAGCAGTGAGTCGAGGGGGCTAGCGGGCGAGCAGTACTTC.

The J gene is TRBJ2-7, the V gene TRBV14; D remains ambiguous. The V gene's germline CDR1 is SGHDN and CDR2 FVKESK. Trimming left V 1 base short and J 3 bases short, with 7 bases between. This CDR3 is 13 amino acids long. CDR3 nucleotides: TGTGCCAGCAGCCAAGGGGTAGGCTACGAGCAGTACTTC. Translated, it gives CASSQGVGYEQYF.

About this clone: The same CDR3 also results from other DNA sequences found in this sample. The chain uses TRBV2 and TRBJ1-1; D possibly corresponds to TRBD1 (6 bases). CDR3 length: 13 residues. Germline V lookup: CDR1 SNHLY, CDR2 FYNNEI. V was pared by 4 bases and J by 0 bases, with 6 bases between. The CDR3 DNA follows: TGTGCCAGCAGTGGACAGGTGAACACTGAAGCTTTCTTT. Amino acids: CASSGQVNTEAFF.